This TCR beta chain was recovered during a study of response to subunit inactivated influenza vaccine. This clonotype has a handful of counts. Antigen: not known. The CDR3 extends over 14 amino acids. After removal of 3 bases from V and 2 bases from J, the junction contained 2 bases not matched to a gene. CDR1 and CDR2 from the germline V gene are LNHDA and SQIVND (reference sequence). General study findings and limits: Seasonal influenza vaccination, on each occasion, was suggested by the authors to recruit few new T cells.

TCRdb re-called the RT-PCR reads with MiXCR, one entry per CDR3 protein. Among about 700,000 distinct CDR3 sequences listed, approximately 14% were seen once. Sequencing used PBMCs from blood, obtained 14 to 15 days before vaccination. J is TRBJ2-7 and V is TRBV19; 9 bases fit TRBD1. The TCR sequence derives from a man aged 50 to 60 who received an inactivated influenza vaccine. The CDR3 reads CASSMGTGPYEQYF. In nucleotides, the CDR3 is TGTGCCAGTAGTATGGGGACAGGGCCCTACGAGCAGTACTTC.